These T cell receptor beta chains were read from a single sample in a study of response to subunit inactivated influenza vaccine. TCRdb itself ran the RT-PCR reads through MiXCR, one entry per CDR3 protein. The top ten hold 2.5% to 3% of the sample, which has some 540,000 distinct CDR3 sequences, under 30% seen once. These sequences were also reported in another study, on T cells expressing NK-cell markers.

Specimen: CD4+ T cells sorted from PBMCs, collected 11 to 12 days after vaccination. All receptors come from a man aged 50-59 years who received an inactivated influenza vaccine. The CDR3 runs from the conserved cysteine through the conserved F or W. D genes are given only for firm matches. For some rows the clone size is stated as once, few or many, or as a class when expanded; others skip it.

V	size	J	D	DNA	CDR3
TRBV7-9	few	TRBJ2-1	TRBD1	TGTGCCAGCAGCTTAGATCCGGGACAGGGGTTGGATGAGCAGTTCTTC	CASSLDPGQGLDEQFF
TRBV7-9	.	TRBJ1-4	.	TGTGCCAGCAGCTTAGCCGCCGGTAATGAAAAACTGTTTTTT	CASSLAAGNEKLFF
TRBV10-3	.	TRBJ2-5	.	TGTGCCATCACCGGGACGAGAGGCGAGACCCAGTACTTC	CAITGTRGETQYF
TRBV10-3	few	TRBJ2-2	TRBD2	TGTGCCATCAGTGAGAGGCCCTATCTAGCGGGAGAGATCTCGAACACCGGGGAGCTGTTTTTT	CAISERPYLAGEISNTGELFF
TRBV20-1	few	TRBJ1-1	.	TGCAGTGCTAGCCCCTCGGGGGGGAACACTGAAGCTTTCTTT	CSASPSGGNTEAFF
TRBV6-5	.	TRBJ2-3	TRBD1	TGTGCCAGCAGTTACTCGTCTCCCGGGACAGGGTTTACAGATACGCAGTATTTT	CASSYSSPGTGFTDTQYF
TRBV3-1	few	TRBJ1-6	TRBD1	TGTGCCAGCAGCCAAGGACAGGGTATCAGTTCACCCCTCCACTTT	CASSQGQGISSPLHF
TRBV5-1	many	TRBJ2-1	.	TGCGCCAGCAGCTTGAACGTAGGGTACAATGAGCAGTTCTTC	CASSLNVGYNEQFF
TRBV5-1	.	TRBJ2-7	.	TGCGCCAGCAGTCCCGGGGGGCCAGCCTACGAGCAGTACTTC	CASSPGGPAYEQYF
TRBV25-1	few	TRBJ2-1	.	TGTGCCAGCAGTGGATCTCCGACTCGCCGGCACACGTTC	CASSGSPTRRHTF